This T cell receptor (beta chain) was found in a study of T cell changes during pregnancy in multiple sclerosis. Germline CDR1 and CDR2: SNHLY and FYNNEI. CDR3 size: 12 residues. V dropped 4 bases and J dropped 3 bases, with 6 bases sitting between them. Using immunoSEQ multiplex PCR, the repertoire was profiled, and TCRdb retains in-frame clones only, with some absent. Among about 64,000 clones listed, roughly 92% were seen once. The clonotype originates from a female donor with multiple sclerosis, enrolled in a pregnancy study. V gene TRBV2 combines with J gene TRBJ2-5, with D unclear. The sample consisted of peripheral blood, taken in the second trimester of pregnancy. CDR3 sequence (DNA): TGTGCCAGCAGTGCTATAGAAGAGACCCAGTACTTC. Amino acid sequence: CASSAIEETQYF.